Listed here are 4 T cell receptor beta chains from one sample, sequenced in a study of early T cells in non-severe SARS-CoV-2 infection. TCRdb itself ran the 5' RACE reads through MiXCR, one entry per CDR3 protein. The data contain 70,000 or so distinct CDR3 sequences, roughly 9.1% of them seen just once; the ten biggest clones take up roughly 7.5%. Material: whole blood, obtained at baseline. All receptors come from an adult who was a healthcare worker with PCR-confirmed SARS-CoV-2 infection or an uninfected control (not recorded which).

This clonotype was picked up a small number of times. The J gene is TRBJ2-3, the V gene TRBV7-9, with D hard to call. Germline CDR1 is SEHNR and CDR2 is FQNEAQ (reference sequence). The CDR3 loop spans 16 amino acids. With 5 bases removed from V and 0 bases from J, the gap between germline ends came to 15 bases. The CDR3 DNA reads TGTGCCAGCAGCGGTCCAAGTCCCCAAAGCACAGATACGCAGTATTTT. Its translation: CASSGPSPQSTDTQYF.

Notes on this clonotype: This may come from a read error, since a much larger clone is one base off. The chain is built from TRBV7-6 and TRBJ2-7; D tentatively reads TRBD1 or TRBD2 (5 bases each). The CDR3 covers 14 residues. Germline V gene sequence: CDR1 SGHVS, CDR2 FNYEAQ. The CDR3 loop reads CAGSPGPQTEEQYF. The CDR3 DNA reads TGTGCCGGCAGTCCGGGACCCCAAACGGAGGAGCAGTACTTC.

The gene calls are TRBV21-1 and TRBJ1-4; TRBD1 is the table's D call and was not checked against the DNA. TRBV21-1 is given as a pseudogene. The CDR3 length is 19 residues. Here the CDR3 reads CASSKCPPAPNATNEKLFF. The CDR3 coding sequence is TGTGCCAGCAGCAAATGTCCCCCCGCCCCAAATGCAACTAATGAAAAACTGTTTTTT.

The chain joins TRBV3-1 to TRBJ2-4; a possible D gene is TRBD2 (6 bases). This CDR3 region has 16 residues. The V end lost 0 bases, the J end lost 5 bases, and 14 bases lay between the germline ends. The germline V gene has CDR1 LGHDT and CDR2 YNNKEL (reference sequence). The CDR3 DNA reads TGTGCCAGCAGCCAAGATAACCCGGGCGGGGAAAACATTCAGTACTTC. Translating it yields CASSQDNPGGENIQYF.